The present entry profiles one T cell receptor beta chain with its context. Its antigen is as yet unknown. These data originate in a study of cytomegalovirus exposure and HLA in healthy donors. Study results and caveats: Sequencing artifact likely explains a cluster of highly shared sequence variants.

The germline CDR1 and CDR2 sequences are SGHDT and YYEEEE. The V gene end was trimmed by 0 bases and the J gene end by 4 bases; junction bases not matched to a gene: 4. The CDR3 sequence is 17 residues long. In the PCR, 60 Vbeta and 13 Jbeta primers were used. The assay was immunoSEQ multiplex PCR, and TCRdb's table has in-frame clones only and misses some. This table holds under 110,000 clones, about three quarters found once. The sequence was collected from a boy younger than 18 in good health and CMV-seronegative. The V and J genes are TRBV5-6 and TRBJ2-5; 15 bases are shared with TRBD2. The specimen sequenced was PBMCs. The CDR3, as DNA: TGTGCCAGCAGCTTGGCTTGGACTAGCGGGGGGGGAGAGACCCAGTACTTC. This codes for CASSLAWTSGGGETQYF.